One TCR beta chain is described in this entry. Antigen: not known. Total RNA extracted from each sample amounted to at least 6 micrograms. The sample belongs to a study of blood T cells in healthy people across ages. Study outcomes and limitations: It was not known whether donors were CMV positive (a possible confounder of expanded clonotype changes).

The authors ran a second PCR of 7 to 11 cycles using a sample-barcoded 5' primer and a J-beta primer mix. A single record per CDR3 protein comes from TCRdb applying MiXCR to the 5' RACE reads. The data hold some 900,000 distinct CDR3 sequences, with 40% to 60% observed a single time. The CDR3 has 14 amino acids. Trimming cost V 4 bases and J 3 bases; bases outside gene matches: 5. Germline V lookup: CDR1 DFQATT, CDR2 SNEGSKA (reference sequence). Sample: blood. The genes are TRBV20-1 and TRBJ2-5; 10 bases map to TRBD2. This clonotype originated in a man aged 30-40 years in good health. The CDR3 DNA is TGCAGTGCTATAAGCGGGGGGGCGAAAGAGACCCAGTACTTC. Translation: CSAISGGAKETQYF.